Following are 8 T cell receptor beta chains from one sample sequenced in a study of T-cell reconstitution after alpha-beta-depleted transplantation in children. Preparing the TCRbeta library involved the use of unique molecular identifiers. TCRdb processed the PCR reads anew with MiXCR; each CDR3 protein has one entry. Of some 100,000 distinct CDR3 sequences detected, about 16% appear once; the ten largest clones hold around 20%. The material sequenced was PBMCs, mostly from graft donor cells, taken 180 days after TCRalphabeta/CD19-depleted stem cell transplant. The receptors originated from a male patient aged 2 to 10 who had a stem cell transplant for acute lymphoblastic leukemia, so the T cells may come from the graft donor.

This chain uses TRBV7-9 with TRBJ2-2; 9 bases align to TRBD1. Trimming at V came to 5 bases and at J to 1 base, leaving 5 bases not matched to a gene. Germline V CDR1 and CDR2: SEHNR, FQNEAQ (reference sequence). This CDR3 region has 16 residues. In DNA form, the CDR3 reads TGTGCCAGCAGCAGGACAGGGGCGGGGAACACCGGGGAGCTGTTTTTT. Protein product: CASSRTGAGNTGELFF.

This clonotype was seen a handful of times. The rearrangement uses TRBV18 and TRBJ1-2; weak D call: TRBD1 (6 bases). Trimming removed 2 bases at V and 5 bases at J, with 18 bases between. From germline, CDR1 is KGHSH and CDR2 LQKENI. The length of the CDR3 is 16 residues. CDR3 region: CASSPRSQTGDYGYTF. CDR3 nucleotides: TGTGCCAGCTCACCAAGGAGTCAGACAGGTGATTATGGCTACACCTTC.

This clonotype appeared a few times. The rearrangement joins TRBV12-3 or TRBV12-4 to TRBJ2-5; 9 bases agree with TRBD2. The CDR3 has 13 residues. V shed 6 bases, J shed 7 bases, and the junction held 6 bases outside the gene matches. The CDR3 coding sequence is TGTGCCAGCAGCGCTAGCGGGGCAGGGACCCAGTACTTC. Amino acid sequence: CASSASGAGTQYF.

In its sample, this clonotype was seen a few times. The chain is built from TRBV7-2 and TRBJ2-1; D unclear. From germline, CDR1 is SGHTA and CDR2 FQGNSA. The CDR3 totals 10 residues. V lost 6 bases and J lost 8, with 5 bases in between. This chain's CDR3 is CASSPDEQFF. Written as DNA, the CDR3 is TGTGCCAGCAGTCCCGATGAGCAGTTCTTC.

This clonotype has a handful of counts. The chain is built from TRBV6-1 and TRBJ1-5, with D perhaps TRBD1 (6 bases). The ends were cut back, 8 bases at V and 9 bases at J, with 14 bases in the middle. From germline, CDR1 is MNHNS and CDR2 SASEGT. The CDR3 runs to 12 residues. The CDR3: CASGTRDWPQHF. CDR3 DNA: TGTGCCAGCGGGACAAGGGATTGGCCCCAGCATTTT.

The V and J genes are TRBV14 and TRBJ2-1, with D perhaps matching TRBD1 (6 bases). CDR3 size: 17 residues. Germline V gene data show CDR1 as SGHDN and CDR2 as FVKESK. Trimming stripped 1 base from V and 1 base from J, with 14 bases between. CDR3 in amino acids: CASSQARGRGSYNEQFF. CDR3 coding DNA: TGTGCCAGCAGCCAAGCCAGGGGAAGGGGGTCCTACAATGAGCAGTTCTTC.

This clonotype was observed a few times. The CDR3, as DNA: TGTGCCAGCAGCCGTAGGGACGGGCCCCGCGATACGCAGTATTTT. This encodes CASSRRDGPRDTQYF. The chain employs TRBV7-2 and TRBJ2-3, with D possibly called TRBD1 or TRBD2 (5 bases each). This CDR3 has 15 amino acids. In germline, CDR1 is SGHTA, CDR2 FQGNSA. The germline V and J ends were trimmed by 5 bases and 6 bases, with 18 bases remaining between them.

This rearrangement joins TRBV2 to TRBJ2-1; perhaps TRBD2 as D (6 bases). V was trimmed by 2 bases and J by 8 bases, leaving 7 bases between them. CDR3 length equals 12 residues. Germline V gene sequence: CDR1 SNHLY, CDR2 FYNNEI. The chain's CDR3 is CASSERRDEQFF. CDR3 coding DNA: TGTGCCAGCAGTGAAAGGAGGGATGAGCAGTTCTTC.